These 13 T cell receptor beta chains came from one sample sequenced in a study of T cell responses to AZD1222 COVID-19 vaccine. Profiled with immunoSEQ multiplex PCR; TCRdb holds only in-frame clones, not every one. The sample consists of tens of thousands of clones, approximately 89% of them appearing once. The source was peripheral blood, collected on day 0 of MenACWY control vaccination. The receptor source for this set is an adult in good health.

The chain joins TRBV2 to TRBJ2-3; TRBD2 matches at 12 bases. There are 19 residues in the CDR3. The J segment lost 0 bases and the V segment lost 4 bases, leaving 11 bases of the junction unmatched. The V gene's germline CDR1 is SNHLY and CDR2 FYNNEI. The CDR3 DNA is TGTGCCAGCAGTGCCCGGACTAGCGGGGTTTCCTCTAGCACAGATACGCAGTATTTT. It translates to CASSARTSGVSSSTDTQYF.

The rearrangement joins TRBV14 to TRBJ2-3; 9 nucleotides align to TRBD1. Per the germline V gene, CDR1 is SGHDN and CDR2 is FVKESK. V gave up 2 bases and J gave up 2 bases; unmatched junction bases: 5. The CDR3 has 16 amino acids. The CDR3 here is CASSQNTGGITDTQYF. CDR3 coding DNA: TGTGCCAGCAGCCAAAATACAGGGGGCATCACAGATACGCAGTATTTT. The entire variable domain, with the rest obtained from reference TRBV14 and TRBJ2-3, is as follows: EAGVTQFPSHSVIEKGQTVTLRCDPISGHDNLYWYRRVMGKEIKFLLHFVKESKQDESGMPNNRFLAERTGGTYSTLKVQPAELEDSGVYFCASSQNTGGITDTQYFGPGTRLTVL.

This chain uses TRBV5-3 with TRBJ2-7; 10 positions match TRBD2. TRBV5-3 qualifies as an ORF whose function is uncertain. CDR3 size: 16 residues. The V segment lost 4 bases and the J segment 2 bases; nucleotides outside the gene matches: 9. In nucleotides, the CDR3 is TGTGCCAGAAGCCCCACCGGGCTAGCGGGAGCCTACGAGCAGTACTTC. Translated: CARSPTGLAGAYEQYF.

This clone has a single count. The chain uses TRBV9 and TRBJ2-1, with 7 bases that match TRBD2. The V and J ends lost 3 bases and 5 bases, in that order; junction bases with no gene match: 5. CDR3 length: 14 amino acids. Germline V gene lookup returns CDR1 SGDLS and CDR2 YYNGEE. The CDR3 reads CASSERGWDNEQFF. The CDR3, as DNA: TGTGCCAGCAGCGAGCGGGGCTGGGACAATGAGCAGTTCTTC.

This rearrangement joins TRBV7-2 to TRBJ2-1; the match to TRBD1 covers 9 bases. CDR1 and CDR2 from the germline V gene are SGHTA and FQGNSA. This CDR3 has 17 residues. V lost 1 base and J lost 6; bases outside the gene matches: 10. CDR3 residues: CASSLVDAGQGPNEQFF. For the CDR3, the DNA is TGTGCCAGCAGCTTAGTCGACGCCGGACAGGGGCCCAATGAGCAGTTCTTC.

The rearrangement links TRBV30 to TRBJ1-6; TRBD1 might be the D (5 bases). CDR1 is GTSNPN and CDR2 is SVGIG in the germline V gene (reference sequence). V lost 2 bases and J lost 7, with 18 bases in between. The CDR3 has 16 amino acids. In nucleotides, the CDR3 is TGTGCCTGGAGTACAAGTACCCTTGGGGGGAATTCACCCCTCCACTTT. Translation: CAWSTSTLGGNSPLHF.

Written as DNA, the CDR3 is TGTGCCAGCAGCCCATACACAGGTTCGGGCGAGCAGTACTTC. Amino acids: CASSPYTGSGEQYF. The chain is built from TRBV3-1 (or the pseudogene TRBV3-2) and TRBJ2-7, with D possibly being TRBD1 (5 bases). V gave up 4 bases and J gave up 6 bases, with 16 bases separating them. The CDR3 covers 14 residues. In germline, CDR1 is LGHDT, CDR2 YNNKEL (reference sequence).

The count of this clone is one. The chain recombines TRBV27 with TRBJ1-6; 11 nucleotides match TRBD1. V shed 8 bases and J 10 bases; nucleotides not matched to a gene: 4. In germline, CDR1 is MNHEY, CDR2 SMNVEV (reference sequence). This CDR3 has 13 amino acids. In nucleotides, the CDR3 is TGTGCCAGCGGGACAGGGGGTATGTCACCCCTCCACTTT. This sequence encodes CASGTGGMSPLHF.

The genes are TRBV5-1 and TRBJ1-5; 10 bases agree with TRBD1. The germline V gene encodes CDR1 SGHRS and CDR2 YFSETQ. With 3 bases clipped from V and 0 bases from J, the junction kept 9 bases outside the gene matches. This CDR3 comprises 18 residues. CDR3 sequence (DNA): TGCGCCAGCAGCTCCTCGGGACAGGGGCTCTATAGCAATCAGCCCCAGCATTTT. Translated, it gives CASSSSGQGLYSNQPQHF.

In this sample, this clone turned up once. J is TRBJ2-3 and V is TRBV5-6; 10 nucleotides line up with TRBD1. Germline V CDR1 and CDR2: SGHDT, YYEEEE. V shed 5 bases and J 5 bases; nucleotides not matched to a gene: 5. This CDR3 has 14 residues. Written as DNA, the CDR3 is TGTGCCAGCAGGGGACAGGGGCTTGGAGATACGCAGTATTTT. Protein sequence: CASRGQGLGDTQYF.

The CDR3 DNA follows: TGTGCCAGCGTCCGTCAGGGATCAACTAATGAAAAACTGTTTTTT. This translates into CASVRQGSTNEKLFF. V is TRBV2 and J is TRBJ1-4, with D possibly matching TRBD1 (5 bases). Trimming removed 8 bases from V and 0 bases from J, with 13 bases in between. Germline assignment: CDR1 SNHLY and CDR2 FYNNEI. The length of the CDR3 is 15 residues.

This chain links TRBV2 with TRBJ1-5; TRBD1 is a possible D gene (5 bases). Germline V gives CDR1 SNHLY, CDR2 FYNNEI. V was shortened by 6 bases and J by 0 bases, with 15 bases between the two germline ends. This CDR3 contains 16 residues. The DNA of the CDR3 is TGTGCCAGCAGGAGAGGCGGGGGTTATAGCAATCAGCCCCAGCATTTT. Encoded protein: CASRRGGGYSNQPQHF.

The chain links TRBV4-3 to TRBJ1-5; the match to TRBD1 covers 10 bases. After removal of 3 bases from V and 7 bases from J, the junction contained 6 bases not matched to a gene. This CDR3 is built from 15 residues. Germline CDR1 reads LGHNA; CDR2 reads YSLEER. CDR3 sequence: CASSHGWTGGQPQHF. CDR3 nucleotides: TGCGCCAGCAGCCATGGGTGGACAGGGGGGCAGCCCCAGCATTTT.